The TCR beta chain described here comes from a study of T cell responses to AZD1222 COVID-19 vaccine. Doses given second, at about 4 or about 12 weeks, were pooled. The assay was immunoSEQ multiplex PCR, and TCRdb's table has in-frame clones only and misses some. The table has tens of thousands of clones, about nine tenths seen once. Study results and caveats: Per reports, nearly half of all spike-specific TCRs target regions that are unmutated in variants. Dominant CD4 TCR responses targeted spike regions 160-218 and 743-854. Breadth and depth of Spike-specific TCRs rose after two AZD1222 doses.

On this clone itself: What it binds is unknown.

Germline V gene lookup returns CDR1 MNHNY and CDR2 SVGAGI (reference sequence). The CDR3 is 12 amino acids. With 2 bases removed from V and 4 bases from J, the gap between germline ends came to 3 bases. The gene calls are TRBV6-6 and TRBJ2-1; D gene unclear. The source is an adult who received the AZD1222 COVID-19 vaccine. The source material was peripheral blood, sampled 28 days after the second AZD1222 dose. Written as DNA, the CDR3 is TGTGCCAGCAGTTACGGATACAATGAGCAGTTCTTC. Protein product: CASSYGYNEQFF.